This entry concerns a single T cell receptor (beta chain). The antigen is undetermined. The observed sequence ends 3 residues before the CDR3 terminus, with the missing tail filled in from the germline J gene. The V gene lost 1 base and the J gene lost 2 bases, with 8 bases spanning the gap. CDR3 length: 14 amino acids. Germline V gives CDR1 MDHEN, CDR2 SYDVKM. The data stem from a study of T cells in women clearing cervical HPV infection. About the study: Cases: HPV16-related CIN3 or worse on histology, a couple of invasive cancers. Blood came at first lesion visit for cases, post-clearance for controls.

Repertoires were generated with immunoSEQ multiplex PCR, while TCRdb's copy carries only in-frame clones and drops some. Recorded for this sample: about 20,000 clones. Overall study results and limits: T-cell numbers per sample were unknown and may explain richness differences. Effector/memory and HPV-specific T cells were not isolated, and association timing is unknown.

Sequencing was done on a sample of blood buffy coat. This sequence originates from a woman between 18 and 70 years old with a cervical HPV16 infection that either progressed to CIN3+ or cleared (not recorded which). V and J are TRBV28 and TRBJ2-5; no firm D call. CDR3 DNA, as far as it was read: TGTGCCAGCAGTTTATATGCTAGTCAAGAGACC. Protein product: CASSLYASQET. The whole CDR3 protein reads CASSLYASQETQYF.